These T cell receptor beta chains were read from a single sample in a study of technical replicates of blood from several donors. TCRdb's copy holds only in-frame clones and misses some; the assay was immunoSEQ multiplex PCR. The data show about 70,000 clones, roughly 92% seen once. Sequencing was done on a sample of T cells isolated from PBMCs. Receptor source: a human donor in good health. The CDR3 runs from the conserved cysteine through the conserved F or W. A D gene is named only where the DNA matches it firmly. Rows may omit the clone size; those that give it use once, few, many or a size class.

TRBD1	TRBV27	TRBJ1-5	-	TGTGCCAGCAGTTTATCAGAGACAGGGAAACAGCCCCAGCATTTT	CASSLSETGKQPQHF
TRBD2	TRBV7-2	TRBJ2-3	-	TGTGCCAGCAGCTTAGCGGTCTTAGCGGGAGATCGAGATACGCAGTATTTT	CASSLAVLAGDRDTQYF
TRBD2	TRBV7-3	TRBJ2-2	-	TGTGCCAGCAGCCAAATAGCGGGGACGAACACCGGGGAGCTGTTTTTT	CASSQIAGTNTGELFF
TRBD1	TRBV9	TRBJ1-2	-	TGTGCCAGCAGCTCCCACTCCGGGACAGGGGAGTATGGCTACACCTTC	CASSSHSGTGEYGYTF
TRBD1	TRBV28	TRBJ1-5	-	TGTGCCAGCAGTTTAGGTGGGACAGGTTGGAGTAATCAGCCCCAGCATTTT	CASSLGGTGWSNQPQHF
TRBD1	TRBV19	TRBJ2-7	few	TGTGCCAGTAGTCCGACAGGGATATACTACGAGCAGTACTTC	CASSPTGIYYEQYF
TRBD2	TRBV4-2	TRBJ2-7	-	TGTGCCAGCAGCCTCACCCAAGGGACTAGCGACTACGAGCAGTACTTC	CASSLTQGTSDYEQYF
-	TRBV5-1	TRBJ1-2	-	TGCGCCAGCAGCTTGGGAGGGTCTTGGGCTGGCTACACCTTC	CASSLGGSWAGYTF
TRBD1	TRBV7-9	TRBJ2-7	few	TGTGCCAGCAGCGGGTTACAGGATTACAGGGGAAGCTCCTACGAGCAGTACTTC	CASSGLQDYRGSSYEQYF
-	TRBV28	TRBJ2-7	-	TGTGCCAGCAGTCCAGGACAGAAGCCCTACGAGCAGTACTTC	CASSPGQKPYEQYF
-	TRBV7-7	TRBJ2-5	-	TGTGCTAGCAGCGCCACAGGGCAGGGCGAGACCCAGTACTTC	CASSATGQGETQYF
-	TRBV11-3	TRBJ2-4	-	TGTGCCAGCAGCTTATTGCCCCTAACCATTCAGTACTTC	CASSLLPLTIQYF
-	TRBV7-9	TRBJ2-7	-	TGTGCCAGCAGCCCAACCGGGAGTCGCCACGAGCAGTACTTC	CASSPTGSRHEQYF
-	TRBV19	TRBJ1-1	-	TGTGCCAGTAGCCTAGGCAGGGGCAACACTGAAGCTTTCTTT	CASSLGRGNTEAFF
TRBD2	TRBV6-6	TRBJ2-1	-	TGTGCCAGCAGTCTTTCGGGACTACGCAACAATGAGCAGTTCTTC	CASSLSGLRNNEQFF
-	TRBV30	TRBJ1-2	-	TGTGCCTGGAGTTTAGGGGGTGTCTATGGCTACACCTTC	CAWSLGGVYGYTF
-	TRBV16	TRBJ1-1	-	TGTGCCAGCAGCCAAATAAGCCGAGCGGTAAACACTGAAGCTTTCTTT	CASSQISRAVNTEAFF
-	TRBV2	TRBJ1-1	few	TGTGCCAGCAGCGCCTTTAGCACGATGAACACTGAAGCTTTCTTT	CASSAFSTMNTEAFF
TRBD2	TRBV7-6	TRBJ2-5	-	TGTGCCAGCAGCCAAAGAGGACTAGCGGGAATAGAGACCCAGTACTTC	CASSQRGLAGIETQYF
TRBD1	TRBV4-3	TRBJ1-4	-	TGCGCCAGCAGCCAAGTACAGGGGGCGAACGAAAAACTGTTTTTT	CASSQVQGANEKLFF
-	TRBV6-6	TRBJ2-1	-	TGTGCCAGCAGGTCTAAGAATGAGCAGTTCTTC	CASRSKNEQFF
-	TRBV25-1	TRBJ2-5	once	TGTGCCAGCAGTGACACGGCGACAGGAGTGAAGACCCAGTACTTC	CASSDTATGVKTQYF
-	TRBV18	TRBJ1-1	-	TGTGCCAGCTCACCCCGTACCAACAGGGAGTGGGCTTTCTTT	CASSPRTNREWAFF
TRBD2	TRBV7-8	TRBJ2-7	-	TGTGCCAGCAGCCTACTAGCGGGAGGGTCCTACGAGCAGTACTTC	CASSLLAGGSYEQYF
-	TRBV9	TRBJ2-7	-	TGTGCCAGCAGCGTAGAGGCGGGGAGCTCCTACGAGCAGTACTTC	CASSVEAGSSYEQYF
-	TRBV7-2	TRBJ2-3	once	TGTGCCAGCAGCTTAGAAGTCCGGGATACGCAGTATTTT	CASSLEVRDTQYF
-	TRBV4-2	TRBJ2-3	-	TGTGCCAGCAGCCAAGATTGGAGAGAAGATACGCAGTATTTT	CASSQDWREDTQYF
-	TRBV4-1	TRBJ2-5	-	TGCGCCAGCAGCCAAGCCCCGGGACTGCAAGAGACCCAGTACTTC	CASSQAPGLQETQYF
TRBD2	TRBV7-6	TRBJ2-3	-	TGTGCCAGCAGCTTAGCGGCGGGAGGGCCTCCAGATACGCAGTATTTT	CASSLAAGGPPDTQYF
TRBD1	TRBV11-3	TRBJ2-1	-	TGTGCCAGCAGCTTACAGGGGGAGACTGAGCAGTTCTTC	CASSLQGETEQFF
TRBD2	TRBV11-3	TRBJ2-1	-	TGTGCCAGCAGCTTAGAGATCGGACTAGTCAATGAGCAGTTCTTC	CASSLEIGLVNEQFF
TRBD1	TRBV19	TRBJ1-5	-	TGTGCCAGTCGGGGACAGGACAGTATCAATCAGCCCCAGCATTTT	CASRGQDSINQPQHF
TRBD1	TRBV6-5	TRBJ2-7	-	TGTGCCAGCGCCGAACAGGGGGAGGCCTACGAGCAGTACTTC	CASAEQGEAYEQYF
-	TRBV19	TRBJ2-5	-	TGTGCCCGGGCGGGTTTGTACCAAGAGACCCAGTACTTC	CARAGLYQETQYF
-	TRBV5-1	TRBJ1-1	few	TGCGCCAGCAGCCTCGGGCAGGGCCCGATGAACACTGAAGCTTTCTTT	CASSLGQGPMNTEAFF
-	TRBV27	TRBJ2-6	-	TGTGCCAGCAGTTTCAGGGTAGCTGGGGCCAACGTCCTGACTTTC	CASSFRVAGANVLTF
-	TRBV29-1	TRBJ1-2	few	TGCAGCGTCCATTGGGAGTTAAACTATGGCTACACCTTC	CSVHWELNYGYTF
-	TRBV7-2	TRBJ1-2	-	TGTGCCAGCAGCTTAGATCGCAGGGTTTCCTATGGCTACACCTTC	CASSLDRRVSYGYTF
-	TRBV7-9	TRBJ2-1	-	TGTGCCAGCAGCTTAAACGGTGAGCAGTTCTTC	CASSLNGEQFF